This T cell receptor beta chain derives from a study of blood T cells in healthy people across ages. Broader study findings: The percentage of naive T cells correlated strongly with TCR beta diversity.

Isolated per sample were at least 7 million PBMCs. As regards this clonotype: As yet, its antigen is unknown.

The second PCR ran roughly 6 to 11 cycles with a sample-barcoded 5' primer and J-beta primers. TCRdb reanalysed the 5' RACE reads using MiXCR and keeps one entry per CDR3 protein. The sample includes hundreds of thousands of distinct CDR3 sequences, 49% seen only once; the top ten take roughly 31%. The sequence was obtained from a woman aged 60-70 years in good health. Sequenced input: blood.

The CDR3 region is CASSLYLRGRGTDTQYF. The CDR3 DNA reads TGTGCCAGCAGCTTATATCTCCGCGGGAGGGGCACAGATACGCAGTATTTT. The V and J genes are TRBV11-2 and TRBJ2-3; TRBD2 agrees at 9 bases. With V trimmed by 2 bases and J by 1 base, 7 bases remained unmatched. CDR3 size: 17 residues. Germline CDR1 reads SGHAT; CDR2 reads FQNNGV.